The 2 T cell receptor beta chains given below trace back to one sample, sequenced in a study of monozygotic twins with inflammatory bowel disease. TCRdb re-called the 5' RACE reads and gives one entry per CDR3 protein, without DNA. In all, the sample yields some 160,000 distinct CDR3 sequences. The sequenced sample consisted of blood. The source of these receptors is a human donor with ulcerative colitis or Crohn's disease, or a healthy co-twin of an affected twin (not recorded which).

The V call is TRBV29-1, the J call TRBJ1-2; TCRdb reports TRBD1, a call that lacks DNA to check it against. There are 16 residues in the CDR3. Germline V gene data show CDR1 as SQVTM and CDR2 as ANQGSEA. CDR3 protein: CSVVVLPGQPSYGYTF.

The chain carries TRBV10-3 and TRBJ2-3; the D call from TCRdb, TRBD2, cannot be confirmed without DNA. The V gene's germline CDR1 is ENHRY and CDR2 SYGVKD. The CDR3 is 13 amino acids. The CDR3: CAISTVGGGTQYF.